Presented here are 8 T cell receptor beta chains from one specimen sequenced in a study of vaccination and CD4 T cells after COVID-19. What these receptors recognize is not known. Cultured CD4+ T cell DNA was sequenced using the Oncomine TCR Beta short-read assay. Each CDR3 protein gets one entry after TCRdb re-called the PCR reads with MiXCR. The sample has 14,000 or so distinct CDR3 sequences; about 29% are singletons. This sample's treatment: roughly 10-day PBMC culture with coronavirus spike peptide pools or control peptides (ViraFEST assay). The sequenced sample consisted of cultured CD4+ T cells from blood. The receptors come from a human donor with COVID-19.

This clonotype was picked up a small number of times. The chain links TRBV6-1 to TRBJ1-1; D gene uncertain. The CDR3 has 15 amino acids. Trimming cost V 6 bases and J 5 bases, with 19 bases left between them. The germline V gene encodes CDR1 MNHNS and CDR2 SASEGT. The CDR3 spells CASRRKTQGSTEAFF. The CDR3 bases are TGTGCCAGCAGACGCAAGACCCAAGGGTCGACTGAAGCTTTCTTT.

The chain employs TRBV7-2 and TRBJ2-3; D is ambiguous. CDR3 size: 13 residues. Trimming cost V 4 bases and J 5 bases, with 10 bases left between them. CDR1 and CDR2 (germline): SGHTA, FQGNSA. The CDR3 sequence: CASSSGPGDTQYF. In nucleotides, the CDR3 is TGTGCCAGCAGCTCCGGACCGGGAGATACGCAGTATTTT.

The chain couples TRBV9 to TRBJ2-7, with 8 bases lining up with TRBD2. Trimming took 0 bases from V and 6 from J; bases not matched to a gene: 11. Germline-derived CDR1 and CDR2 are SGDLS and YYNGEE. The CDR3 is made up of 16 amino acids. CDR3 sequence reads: CASSVAGTGGPGEQYF. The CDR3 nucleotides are TGTGCCAGCAGCGTAGCTGGCACGGGGGGGCCTGGCGAGCAGTACTTC.

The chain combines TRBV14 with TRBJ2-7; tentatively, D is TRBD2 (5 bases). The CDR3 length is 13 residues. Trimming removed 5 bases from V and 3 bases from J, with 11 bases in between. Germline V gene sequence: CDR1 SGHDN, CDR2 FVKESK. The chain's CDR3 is CASSILGLYEQYF. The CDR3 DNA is TGTGCCAGCAGCATACTAGGGCTCTACGAGCAGTACTTC.

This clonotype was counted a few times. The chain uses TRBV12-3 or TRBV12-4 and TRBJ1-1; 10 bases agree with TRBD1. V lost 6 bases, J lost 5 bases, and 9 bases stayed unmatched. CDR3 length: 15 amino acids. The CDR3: CASSPGTGEGTEAFF. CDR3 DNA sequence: TGTGCCAGCAGCCCCGGGACAGGGGAGGGTACTGAAGCTTTCTTT.

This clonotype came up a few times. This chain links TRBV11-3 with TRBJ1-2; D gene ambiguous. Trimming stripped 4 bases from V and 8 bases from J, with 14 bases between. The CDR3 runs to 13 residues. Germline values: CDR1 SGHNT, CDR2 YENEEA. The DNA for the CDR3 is TGTGCCAGCAGCTCCGGCGGCTCTAGCGGCTACACCTTC. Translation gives CASSSGGSSGYTF.

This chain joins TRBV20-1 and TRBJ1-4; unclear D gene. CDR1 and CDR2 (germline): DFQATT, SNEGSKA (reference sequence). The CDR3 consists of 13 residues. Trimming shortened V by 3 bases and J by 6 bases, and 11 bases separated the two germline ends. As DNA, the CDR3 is TGCAGTGCTAGCCGACATGGGGATGAAAAACTGTTTTTT. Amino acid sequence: CSASRHGDEKLFF.

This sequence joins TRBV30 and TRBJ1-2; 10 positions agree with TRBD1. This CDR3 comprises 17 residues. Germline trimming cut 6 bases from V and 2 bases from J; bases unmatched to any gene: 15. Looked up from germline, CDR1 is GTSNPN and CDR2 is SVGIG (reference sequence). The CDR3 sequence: CACLFAGQGKGNYGYTF. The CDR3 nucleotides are TGTGCCTGCCTATTTGCGGGACAGGGGAAGGGAAACTATGGCTACACCTTC.